A selection of T cell receptor beta chains follows, all from one sample in a study of blood T cell repertoires in COVID-19. The protocol was immunoSEQ multiplex PCR, while the TCRdb copy is restricted to in-frame clones and leaves out a portion. There are around 200,000 clones in the sample; about 88% occur only once, and about 0.8% lies in the top ten. Sequencing used PBMCs or T cells enriched from blood (not recorded which). The receptors were gathered from a woman aged 18-29 years who had recovered from COVID-19. Each CDR3 is given with its conserved first and last residue. D genes are given only for firm matches. Rows may omit the clone size; those that give it use once, few, many or a size class.

v_call	d_call	j_call	clone_size	cdr3_aa	cdr3_nt
TRBV28	NA	TRBJ1-2	few	CASSLSGDRRFRGYTF	TGTGCCAGCAGTTTATCCGGCGACAGGAGATTTCGTGGCTACACCTTC
TRBV28	TRBD2	TRBJ2-7	NA	CASRPGGRTSGSSQQYF	TGTGCCAGCAGACCCGGGGGACGGACTAGCGGGAGTAGCCAGCAGTACTTC
TRBV7-7	NA	TRBJ1-1	once	CASSPQGLNTEAFF	TGTGCTAGCAGCCCCCAGGGTCTGAACACTGAAGCTTTCTTT
TRBV4-1	NA	TRBJ1-2	NA	CASSQTVPQGNYGYTF	TGCGCCAGCAGCCAGACTGTCCCTCAGGGGAACTATGGCTACACCTTC
TRBV7-2	TRBD1	TRBJ2-7	NA	CASSLAPVGTGGRKVYEQYF	TGTGCCAGCAGCTTAGCGCCGGTAGGGACAGGGGGCCGCAAAGTCTACGAGCAGTACTTC
TRBV3-1/TRBV3-2	TRBD2	TRBJ2-7	NA	CASSPTAGGAYEQYF	TGTGCCAGCAGCCCGACAGCGGGGGGGGCCTACGAGCAGTACTTC
TRBV10-3	TRBD1	TRBJ1-2	NA	CAIRVGQGNYGYTF	TGTGCCATTAGGGTGGGACAGGGAAACTATGGCTACACCTTC
TRBV19	TRBD1	TRBJ1-4	NA	CASSTTTGGGEKLFF	TGTGCCAGTAGTACCACGACAGGGGGCGGCGAAAAACTGTTTTTT
TRBV2	TRBD2	TRBJ2-4	NA	CATSGSPGSKNIQYF	TGTGCCACCAGCGGGAGCCCCGGGTCCAAAAACATTCAGTACTTC
TRBV7-9	NA	TRBJ1-6	few	CASSPGDSPLHF	TGTGCCAGCAGCCCCGGAGATTCACCCCTCCACTTT
TRBV5-5	NA	TRBJ2-3	NA	CASIERLVMGTDTQYF	TGTGCCAGCATCGAGCGACTAGTGATGGGAACAGATACGCAGTATTTT
TRBV7-9	NA	TRBJ2-7	NA	CASSGRDTPYEQYF	TGTGCCAGTAGTGGACGGGACACCCCCTACGAGCAGTACTTC
TRBV5-1	NA	TRBJ1-2	NA	CASSPTGISSRNGYTF	TGCGCCAGCAGCCCCACAGGGATCAGCTCCCGGAATGGCTACACCTTC
TRBV6-5	NA	TRBJ2-7	once	CASRGTPYEQYF	TGTGCCAGCAGAGGGACACCCTACGAGCAGTACTTC
TRBV2	NA	TRBJ2-7	NA	CANRGGSMAYEQYF	TGTGCCAACAGGGGCGGGAGTATGGCCTACGAGCAGTACTTC
TRBV4-1	NA	TRBJ2-2	once	CASSPSPTFRNTGELFF	TGCGCCAGCAGCCCTAGCCCGACCTTTAGGAACACCGGGGAGCTGTTTTTT
TRBV10-1	TRBD1	TRBJ2-2	NA	CASSEVRGPNTGELFF	TGCGCCAGCAGTGAGGTAAGGGGGCCGAACACCGGGGAGCTGTTTTTT
TRBV7-3	NA	TRBJ2-3	NA	CASSSSGGTQYF	TGTGCCAGCAGCTCTTCTGGCGGTACGCAGTATTTT
TRBV11-2	NA	TRBJ1-1	NA	CASSLVGFGEAFF	TGTGCCAGCAGCTTAGTCGGGTTCGGTGAAGCTTTCTTT
TRBV28	NA	TRBJ1-6	NA	CASSLTLTGALHF	TGTGCCAGCAGTTTAACCCTGACCGGGGCCCTCCACTTT
TRBV7-9	NA	TRBJ1-1	once	CALLPGNTEAFF	TGTGCCCTTCTTCCGGGGAACACTGAAGCTTTCTTT
TRBV9	TRBD2	TRBJ2-5	NA	CASSVAQLAETQYF	TGTGCCAGCAGCGTAGCTCAACTAGCGGAGACCCAGTACTTC
TRBV30	NA	TRBJ1-6	NA	CAWSDISQGTLHF	TGTGCCTGGAGTGACATCTCTCAGGGTACCCTCCACTTT
TRBV15	NA	TRBJ1-5	NA	CATSRVVNQPQHF	TGTGCCACCAGCAGAGTTGTAAATCAGCCCCAGCATTTT
TRBV6-1	TRBD2	TRBJ2-5	few	CASSEVAGEVGTQYF	TGTGCCAGCAGTGAAGTAGCGGGAGAGGTGGGGACCCAGTACTTC
TRBV14	TRBD1	TRBJ2-1	few	CASSQIGQGGDNEQFF	TGTGCCAGCAGCCAGATTGGACAGGGGGGGGACAATGAGCAGTTCTTC
TRBV7-3	TRBD2	TRBJ2-1	NA	CASSSHLGLEGEQFF	TGTGCCAGCAGCTCCCACCTGGGACTAGAGGGTGAGCAGTTCTTC
TRBV6-2/TRBV6-3	TRBD1	TRBJ1-4	NA	CASSRTGAQVRELFF	TGTGCCAGCAGTCGGACAGGCGCCCAAGTGAGGGAACTGTTTTTT
TRBV27	NA	TRBJ2-7	NA	CASSFRQTTYEQYF	TGTGCCAGCAGTTTCCGACAGACCACCTACGAGCAGTACTTC
TRBV5-4	TRBD1	TRBJ2-1	NA	CASSYRQGDDNEQFF	TGTGCCAGCAGCTACCGACAGGGAGATGACAATGAGCAGTTCTTC
TRBV9	TRBD1	TRBJ1-5	NA	CASSVSDRVNQPQHF	TGTGCCAGCAGCGTATCCGACAGGGTTAATCAGCCCCAGCATTTT
TRBV12-3/TRBV12-4	NA	TRBJ2-7	NA	CASSRTNEQYF	TGTGCCAGCAGCCGGACTAACGAGCAGTACTTC
TRBV27	TRBD1	TRBJ2-7	NA	CASSLGQSYEQYF	TGTGCCAGCAGTTTGGGACAGAGCTACGAGCAGTACTTC
TRBV27	TRBD2	TRBJ2-3	NA	CASSRSVAGADTQYF	TGTGCCAGCAGCCGATCCGTAGCGGGAGCAGATACGCAGTATTTT
TRBV28	TRBD1	TRBJ2-7	NA	CASSFAQGGYEQYF	TGTGCCAGCAGTTTCGCACAGGGGGGTTACGAGCAGTACTTC
TRBV5-6	NA	TRBJ1-5	NA	CASSLRQGNQPQHF	TGTGCCAGCAGCTTGAGACAGGGCAATCAGCCCCAGCATTTT
TRBV12-5	NA	TRBJ2-3	NA	CASGEGAGDTQYF	TGTGCTAGTGGAGAAGGGGCGGGGGATACGCAGTATTTT
TRBV10-1	TRBD1	TRBJ1-5	NA	CASSEQYSGTGGPRSNQPQHF	TGCGCCAGCAGTGAGCAGTACTCTGGGACAGGGGGCCCTAGGAGCAATCAGCCCCAGCATTTT
TRBV9	TRBD2	TRBJ2-1	NA	CASSVGGRTYNEQFF	TGTGCCAGCAGCGTGGGGGGGAGGACCTACAATGAGCAGTTCTTC
TRBV7-7	NA	TRBJ1-1	NA	CASSPESNRVGGTEAFF	TGTGCTAGCAGCCCAGAATCGAACAGGGTCGGCGGCACTGAAGCTTTCTTT
TRBV2	TRBD1	TRBJ2-3	NA	CASKDRGSDTQYF	TGTGCCAGTAAAGACAGGGGATCAGATACGCAGTATTTT
TRBV6-5	TRBD1	TRBJ1-6	NA	CASRDWGQYNSPLHF	TGTGCCAGCAGGGACTGGGGACAGTATAATTCACCCCTCCACTTT